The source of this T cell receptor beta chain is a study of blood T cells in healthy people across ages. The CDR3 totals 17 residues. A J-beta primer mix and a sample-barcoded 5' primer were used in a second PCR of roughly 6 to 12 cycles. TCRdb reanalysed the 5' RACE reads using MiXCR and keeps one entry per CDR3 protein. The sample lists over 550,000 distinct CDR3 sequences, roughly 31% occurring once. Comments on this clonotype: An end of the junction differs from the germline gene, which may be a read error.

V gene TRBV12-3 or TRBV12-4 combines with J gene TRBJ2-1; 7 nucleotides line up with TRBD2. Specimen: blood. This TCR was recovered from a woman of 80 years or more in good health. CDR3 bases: TGTGCCGGCAGTTTTCGCGGGGGTCGCAGCTCCTACAATGAGCAGTTCTTC. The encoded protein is CAGSFRGGRSSYNEQFF.